This TCR beta chain derives from a study of cytomegalovirus exposure and HLA in healthy donors. Per the germline V gene, CDR1 is WSHSY and CDR2 is SAAADI. CDR3 length equals 16 residues. V lost 4 bases to trimming and J lost 4 bases; unmatched junction nucleotides: 12. Only in-frame clones appear in the TCRdb table, and some are missing; sequencing was by immunoSEQ multiplex PCR. The profile covers some 150,000 clones, with about 87% appearing a single time and 4.5% taken by the ten largest. The chain has TRBV10-2 and TRBJ2-5, with 7 bases identical to TRBD2. Sequences were obtained from PBMCs. This clonotype originated in a man between 18 and 35 years old in good health and CMV-seropositive. CDR3 in amino acids: CASSVNAGERGETQYF. The DNA for the CDR3 is TGCGCCAGCAGTGTAAATGCGGGAGAAAGGGGAGAGACCCAGTACTTC.